Reported below is one T cell receptor (beta chain). TCRdb's table, derived via immunoSEQ multiplex PCR, lists solely in-frame clones and lacks some. The sample has fewer than 250,000 clones, about 82% seen once. The CDR3 sequence is 15 residues long. Trimming left V 1 base short and J 5 bases short, with 14 bases between. Germline CDR1 and CDR2: SGHNT and YENEEA. This sample stems from a study of blood T cell repertoires in COVID-19. The sample comprised PBMCs or T cells enriched from blood (not recorded which). The TCR originated in a woman between 45 and 60 years old with acute COVID-19. This chain connects TRBV11-3 to TRBJ2-5; D is perhaps TRBD1 (6 bases). CDR3 region: CASSLGSRGHETQYF. CDR3 nucleotides: TGTGCCAGCAGCTTAGGTAGCAGGGGACACGAGACCCAGTACTTC.